This T cell receptor (beta chain) was captured in a study of T cells in localized non-small cell lung cancer. Broader study findings: Uninvolved neighboring lung showed the greatest T cell clonality, exceeding tumor. Longer overall survival was seen with higher T cell density measured in blood.

Clones were read by immunoSEQ multiplex PCR, and TCRdb kept only the in-frame ones, dropping some. The sample has tens of thousands of clones; roughly 89% are singletons. Germline CDR1 is ENHRY and CDR2 is SYGVKD. With V trimmed by 4 bases and J by 0 bases, 6 bases remained unmatched. The CDR3 is 16 amino acids. Regarding this clone: Antigen: not known.

The sample in question was peripheral blood, obtained before any cancer treatment. The J gene is TRBJ1-5, the V gene TRBV10-3, with TRBD1 matching 7 bases. The receptor comes from a male donor aged 60 or over with stage I lung adenocarcinoma. Written as DNA, the CDR3 is TGTGCCATCAGTGTCGGGGACAGCTATAGCAATCAGCCCCAGCATTTT. Translated: CAISVGDSYSNQPQHF.